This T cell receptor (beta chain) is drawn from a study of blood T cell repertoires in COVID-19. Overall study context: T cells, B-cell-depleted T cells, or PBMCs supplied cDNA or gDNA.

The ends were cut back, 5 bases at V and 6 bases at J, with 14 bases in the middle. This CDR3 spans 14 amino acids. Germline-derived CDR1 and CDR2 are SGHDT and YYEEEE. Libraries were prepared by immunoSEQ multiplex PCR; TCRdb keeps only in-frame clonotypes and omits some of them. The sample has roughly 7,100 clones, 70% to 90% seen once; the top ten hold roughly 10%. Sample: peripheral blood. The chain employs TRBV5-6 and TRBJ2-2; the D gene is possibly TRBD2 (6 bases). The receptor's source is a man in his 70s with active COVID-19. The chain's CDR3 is CASSSLGGAGELFF. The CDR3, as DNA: TGTGCCAGCAGTTCGTTGGGGGGTGCCGGGGAGCTGTTTTTT.